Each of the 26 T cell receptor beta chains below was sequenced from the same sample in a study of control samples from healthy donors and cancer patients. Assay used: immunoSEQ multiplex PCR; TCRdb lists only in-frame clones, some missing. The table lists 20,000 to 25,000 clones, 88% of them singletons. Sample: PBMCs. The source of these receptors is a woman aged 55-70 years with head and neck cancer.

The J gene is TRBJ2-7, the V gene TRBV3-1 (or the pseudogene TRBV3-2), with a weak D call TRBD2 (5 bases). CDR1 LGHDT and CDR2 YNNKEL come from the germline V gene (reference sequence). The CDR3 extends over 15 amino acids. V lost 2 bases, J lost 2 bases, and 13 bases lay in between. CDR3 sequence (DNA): TGTGCCAGCAGCCAATTGCCGGGATTACCCTACGAGCAGTACTTC. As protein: CASSQLPGLPYEQYF.

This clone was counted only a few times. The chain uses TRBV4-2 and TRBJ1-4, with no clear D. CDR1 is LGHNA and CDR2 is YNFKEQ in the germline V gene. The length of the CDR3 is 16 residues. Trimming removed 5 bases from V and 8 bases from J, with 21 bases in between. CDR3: CASSSPGRTGGEKLFF. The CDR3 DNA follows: TGTGCCAGCAGCTCACCGGGCCGAACTGGTGGAGAAAAACTGTTTTTT.

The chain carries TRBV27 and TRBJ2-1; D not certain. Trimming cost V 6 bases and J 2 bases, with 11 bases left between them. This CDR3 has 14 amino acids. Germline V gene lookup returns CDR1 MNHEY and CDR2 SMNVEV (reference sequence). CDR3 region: CASSVGRTYNEQFF. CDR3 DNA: TGTGCCAGCAGCGTGGGCAGGACCTACAATGAGCAGTTCTTC.

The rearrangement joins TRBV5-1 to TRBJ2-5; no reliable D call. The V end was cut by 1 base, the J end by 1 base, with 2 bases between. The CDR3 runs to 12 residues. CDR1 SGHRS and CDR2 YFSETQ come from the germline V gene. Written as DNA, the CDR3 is TGCGCCAGCAGCTTGTCCCAAGAGACCCAGTACTTC. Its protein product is CASSLSQETQYF.

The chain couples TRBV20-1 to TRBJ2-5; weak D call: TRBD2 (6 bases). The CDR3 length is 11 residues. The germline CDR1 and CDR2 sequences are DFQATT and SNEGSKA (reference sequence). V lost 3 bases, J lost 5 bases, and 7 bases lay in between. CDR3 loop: CSASGSETQYF. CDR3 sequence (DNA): TGCAGTGCTAGCGGGAGCGAGACCCAGTACTTC.

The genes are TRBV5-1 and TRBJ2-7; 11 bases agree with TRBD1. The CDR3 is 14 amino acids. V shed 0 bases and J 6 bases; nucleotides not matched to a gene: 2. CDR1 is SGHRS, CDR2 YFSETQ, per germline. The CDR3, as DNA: TGCGCCAGCAGCTTGGGGACAGGGGGCCGCGAGCAGTACTTC. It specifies CASSLGTGGREQYF.

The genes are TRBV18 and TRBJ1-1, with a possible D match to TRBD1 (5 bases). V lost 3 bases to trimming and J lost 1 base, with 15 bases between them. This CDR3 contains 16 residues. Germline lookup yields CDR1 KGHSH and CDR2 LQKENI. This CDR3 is CASSPPGSGRNTEAFF. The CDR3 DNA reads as TGTGCCAGCTCACCCCCAGGGAGCGGACGGAACACTGAAGCTTTCTTT.

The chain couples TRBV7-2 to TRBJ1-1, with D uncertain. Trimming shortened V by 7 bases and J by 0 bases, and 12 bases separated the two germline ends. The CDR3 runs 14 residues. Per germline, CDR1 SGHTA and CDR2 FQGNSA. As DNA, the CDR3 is TGTGCCAGCACCGCCGGGTCCTTGAACACTGAAGCTTTCTTT. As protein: CASTAGSLNTEAFF.

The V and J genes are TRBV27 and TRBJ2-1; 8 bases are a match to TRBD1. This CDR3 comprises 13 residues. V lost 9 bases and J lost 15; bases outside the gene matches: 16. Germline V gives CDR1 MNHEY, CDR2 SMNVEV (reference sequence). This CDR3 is CASTGTGLIGLFF. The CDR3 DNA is TGTGCCAGTACCGGGACAGGCCTCATCGGACTGTTCTTC.

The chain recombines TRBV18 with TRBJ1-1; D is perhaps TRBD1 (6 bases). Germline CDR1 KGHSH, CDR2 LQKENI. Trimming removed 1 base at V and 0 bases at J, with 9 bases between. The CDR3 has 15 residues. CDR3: CASSPRGQMNTEAFF. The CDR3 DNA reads TGTGCCAGCTCACCACGGGGACAAATGAACACTGAAGCTTTCTTT.

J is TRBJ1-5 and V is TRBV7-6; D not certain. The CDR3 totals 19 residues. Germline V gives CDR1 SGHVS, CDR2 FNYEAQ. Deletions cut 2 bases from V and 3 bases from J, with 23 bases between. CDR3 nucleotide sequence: TGTGCCAGCAGCTTATCGGGCCCGGGAGATCCGGCTACCAATCAGCCCCAGCATTTT. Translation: CASSLSGPGDPATNQPQHF.

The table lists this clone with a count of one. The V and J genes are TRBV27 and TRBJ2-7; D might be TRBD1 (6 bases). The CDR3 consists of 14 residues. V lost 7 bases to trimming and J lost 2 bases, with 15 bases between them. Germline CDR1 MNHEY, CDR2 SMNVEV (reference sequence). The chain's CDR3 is CASTPDRRPYEQYF. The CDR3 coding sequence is TGTGCCAGCACTCCCGACAGGCGACCCTACGAGCAGTACTTC.

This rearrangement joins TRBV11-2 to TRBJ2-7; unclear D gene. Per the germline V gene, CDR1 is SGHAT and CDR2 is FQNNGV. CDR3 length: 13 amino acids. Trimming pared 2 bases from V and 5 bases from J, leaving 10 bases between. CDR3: CASSLTSLDEQYF. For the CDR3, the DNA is TGTGCCAGCAGCTTAACCTCTCTGGACGAGCAGTACTTC.

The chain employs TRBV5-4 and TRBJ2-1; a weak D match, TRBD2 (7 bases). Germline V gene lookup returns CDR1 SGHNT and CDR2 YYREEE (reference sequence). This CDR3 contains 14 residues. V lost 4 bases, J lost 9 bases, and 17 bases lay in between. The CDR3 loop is CASSKGGEMGEQFF. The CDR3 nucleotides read TGTGCCAGCAGCAAGGGGGGGGAGATGGGTGAGCAGTTCTTC.

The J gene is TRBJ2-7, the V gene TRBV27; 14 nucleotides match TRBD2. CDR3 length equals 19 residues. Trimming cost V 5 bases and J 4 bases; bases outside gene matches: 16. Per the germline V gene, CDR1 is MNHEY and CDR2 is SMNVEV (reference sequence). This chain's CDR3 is CASSPQGARTSGRRYEQYF. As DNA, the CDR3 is TGTGCCAGCAGTCCACAGGGGGCACGGACTAGCGGGAGGAGGTACGAGCAGTACTTC.

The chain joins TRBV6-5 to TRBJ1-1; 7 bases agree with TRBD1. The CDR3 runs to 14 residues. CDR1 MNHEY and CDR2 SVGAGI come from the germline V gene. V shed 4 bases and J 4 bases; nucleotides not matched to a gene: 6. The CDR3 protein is CASSFDREGTEAFF. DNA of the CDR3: TGTGCCAGCAGTTTCGACAGGGAGGGCACTGAAGCTTTCTTT.

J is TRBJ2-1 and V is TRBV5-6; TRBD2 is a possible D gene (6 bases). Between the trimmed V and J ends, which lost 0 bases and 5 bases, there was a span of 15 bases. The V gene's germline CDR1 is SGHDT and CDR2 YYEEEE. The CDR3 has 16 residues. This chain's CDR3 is CASSLVGLQRHNEQFF. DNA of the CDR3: TGTGCCAGCAGCTTGGTTGGACTACAACGCCACAATGAGCAGTTCTTC.

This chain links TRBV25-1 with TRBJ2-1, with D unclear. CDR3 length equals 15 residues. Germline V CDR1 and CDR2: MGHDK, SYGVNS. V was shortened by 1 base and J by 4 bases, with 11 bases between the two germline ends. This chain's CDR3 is CASSEFSMGYNEQFF. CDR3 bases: TGTGCCAGCAGTGAATTCTCAATGGGTTACAATGAGCAGTTCTTC. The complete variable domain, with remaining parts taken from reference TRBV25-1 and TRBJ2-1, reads EADIYQTPRYLVIGTGKKITLECSQTMGHDKMYWYQQDPGMELHLIHYSYGVNSTEKGDLSSESTVSRIRTEHFPLTLESARPSHTSQYLCASSEFSMGYNEQFFGPGTRLTVL.

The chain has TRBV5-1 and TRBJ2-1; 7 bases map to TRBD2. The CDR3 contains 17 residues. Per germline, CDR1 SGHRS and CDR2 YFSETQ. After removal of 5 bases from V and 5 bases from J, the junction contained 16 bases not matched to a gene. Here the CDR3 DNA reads TGCGCCAGCAGGAACCCCTTTCTCAGCGGGGCAGACAATGAGCAGTTCTTC. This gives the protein CASRNPFLSGADNEQFF. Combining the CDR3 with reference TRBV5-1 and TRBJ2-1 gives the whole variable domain KAGVTQTPRYLIKTRGQQVTLSCSPISGHRSVSWYQQTPGQGLQFLFEYFSETQRNKGNFPGRFSGRQFSNSRSEMNVSTLELGDSALYLCASRNPFLSGADNEQFFGPGTRLTVL.

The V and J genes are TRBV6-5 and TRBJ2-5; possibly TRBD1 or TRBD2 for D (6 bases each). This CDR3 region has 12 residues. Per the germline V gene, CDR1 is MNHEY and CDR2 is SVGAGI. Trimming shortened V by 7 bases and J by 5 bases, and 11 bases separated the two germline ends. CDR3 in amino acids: CASTGARETQYF. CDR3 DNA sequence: TGTGCCAGCACGGGGGCCAGGGAGACCCAGTACTTC.

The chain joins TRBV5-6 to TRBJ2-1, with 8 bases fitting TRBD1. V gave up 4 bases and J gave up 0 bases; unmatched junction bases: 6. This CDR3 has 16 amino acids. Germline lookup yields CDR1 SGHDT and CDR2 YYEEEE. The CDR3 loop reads CASSPRTGSSYNEQFF. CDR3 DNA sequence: TGTGCCAGCAGCCCGAGGACAGGGAGCTCCTACAATGAGCAGTTCTTC.

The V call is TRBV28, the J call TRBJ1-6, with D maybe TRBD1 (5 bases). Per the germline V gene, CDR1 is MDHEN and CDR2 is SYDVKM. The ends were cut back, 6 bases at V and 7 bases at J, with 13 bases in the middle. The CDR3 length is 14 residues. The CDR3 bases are TGTGCCAGCAGCTCGGACATTTGGAATTCACCCCTCCACTTT. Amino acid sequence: CASSSDIWNSPLHF.

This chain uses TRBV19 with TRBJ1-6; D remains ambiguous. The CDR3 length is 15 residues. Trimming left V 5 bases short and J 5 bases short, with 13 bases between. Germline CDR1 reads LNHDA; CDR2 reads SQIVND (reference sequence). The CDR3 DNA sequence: TGTGCCAGTAGTCTCGAGGGCTTCAATAATTCACCCCTCCACTTT. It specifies CASSLEGFNNSPLHF.

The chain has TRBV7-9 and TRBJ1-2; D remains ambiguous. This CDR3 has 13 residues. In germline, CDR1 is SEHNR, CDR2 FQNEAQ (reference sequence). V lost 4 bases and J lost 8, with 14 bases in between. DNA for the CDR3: TGTGCCAGCAGCTCTACGATCGCCTTCGGCTACACCTTC. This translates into CASSSTIAFGYTF. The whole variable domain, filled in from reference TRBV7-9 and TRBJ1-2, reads DTGVSQNPRHKITKRGQNVTFRCDPISEHNRLYWYRQTLGQGPEFLTYFQNEAQLEKSRLLSDRFSAERPKGSFSTLEIQRTEQGDSAMYLCASSSTIAFGYTFGSGTRLTVV.

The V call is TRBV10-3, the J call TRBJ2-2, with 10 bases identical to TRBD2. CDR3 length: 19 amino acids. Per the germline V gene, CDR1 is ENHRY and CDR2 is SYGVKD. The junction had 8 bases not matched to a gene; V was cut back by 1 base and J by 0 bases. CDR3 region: CAISELLPGTSANTGELFF. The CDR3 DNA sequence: TGTGCCATCAGTGAGTTGCTTCCCGGGACTAGCGCGAACACCGGGGAGCTGTTTTTT.

The CDR3 sequence is CASSSSGTGRREQYF. The CDR3 DNA reads as TGTGCCAGCAGTTCTTCCGGGACAGGGAGGCGCGAGCAGTACTTC. The chain recombines TRBV27 with TRBJ2-7; 9 nucleotides align to TRBD1. Germline V gene lookup returns CDR1 MNHEY and CDR2 SMNVEV (reference sequence). There are 15 residues in the CDR3. Germline trimming cut 4 bases from V and 6 bases from J; bases unmatched to any gene: 10.